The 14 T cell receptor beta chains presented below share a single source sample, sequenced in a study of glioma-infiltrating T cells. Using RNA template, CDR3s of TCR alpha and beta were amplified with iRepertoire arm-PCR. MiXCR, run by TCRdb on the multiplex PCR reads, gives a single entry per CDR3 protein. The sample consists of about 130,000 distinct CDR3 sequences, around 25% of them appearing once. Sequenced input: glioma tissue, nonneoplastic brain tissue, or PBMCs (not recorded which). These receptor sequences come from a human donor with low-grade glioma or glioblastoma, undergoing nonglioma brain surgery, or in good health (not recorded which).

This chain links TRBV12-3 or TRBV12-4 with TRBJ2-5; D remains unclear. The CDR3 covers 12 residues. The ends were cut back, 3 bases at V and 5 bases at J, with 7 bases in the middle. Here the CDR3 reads CASSFLSETQYF. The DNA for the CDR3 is TGTGCCAGCAGTTTTTTAAGCGAGACCCAGTACTTC.

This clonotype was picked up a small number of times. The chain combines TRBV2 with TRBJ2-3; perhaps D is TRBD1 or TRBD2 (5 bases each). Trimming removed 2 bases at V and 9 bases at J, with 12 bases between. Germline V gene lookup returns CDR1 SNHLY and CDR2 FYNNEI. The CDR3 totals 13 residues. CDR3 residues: CASSEIRDETQYF. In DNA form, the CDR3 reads TGTGCCAGCAGTGAAATTCGGGACGAAACGCAGTATTTT.

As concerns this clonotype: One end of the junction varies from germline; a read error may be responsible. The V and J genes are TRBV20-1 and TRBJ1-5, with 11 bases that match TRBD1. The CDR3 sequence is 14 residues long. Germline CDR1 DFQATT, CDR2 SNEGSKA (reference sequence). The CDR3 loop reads CSARGTGGNQLQHF. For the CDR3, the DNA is TGCAGTGCTAGAGGGACAGGGGGCAATCAGCTCCAGCATTTT.

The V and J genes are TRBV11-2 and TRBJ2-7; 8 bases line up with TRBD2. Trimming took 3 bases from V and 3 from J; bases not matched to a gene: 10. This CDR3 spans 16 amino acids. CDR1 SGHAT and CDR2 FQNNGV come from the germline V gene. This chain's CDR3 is CASSFRPAGGLYEQYV. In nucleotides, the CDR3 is TGTGCCAGCAGCTTCCGCCCCGCGGGGGGACTCTACGAGCAGTACGTC.

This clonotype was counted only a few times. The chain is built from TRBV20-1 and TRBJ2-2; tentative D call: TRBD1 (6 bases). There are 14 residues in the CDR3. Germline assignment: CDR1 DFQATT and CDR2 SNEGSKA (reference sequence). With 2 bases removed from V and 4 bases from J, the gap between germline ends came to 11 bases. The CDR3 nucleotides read TGCAGTGCTAGACGTGGGGGCGGCACCGGGGAGCTGTTTTTT. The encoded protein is CSARRGGGTGELFF.

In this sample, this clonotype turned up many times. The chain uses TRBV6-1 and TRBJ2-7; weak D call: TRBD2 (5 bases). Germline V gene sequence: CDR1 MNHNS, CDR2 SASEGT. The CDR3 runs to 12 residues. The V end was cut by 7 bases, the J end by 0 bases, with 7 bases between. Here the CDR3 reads CASNRGSYEQYV. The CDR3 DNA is TGTGCCAGCAATCGGGGCTCCTACGAGCAGTACGTC.

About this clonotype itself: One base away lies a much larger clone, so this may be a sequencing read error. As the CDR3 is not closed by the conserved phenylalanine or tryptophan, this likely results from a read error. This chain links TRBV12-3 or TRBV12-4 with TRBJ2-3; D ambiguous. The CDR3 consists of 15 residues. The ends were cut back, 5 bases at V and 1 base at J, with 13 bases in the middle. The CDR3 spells CASSDSSAGTDTQYL. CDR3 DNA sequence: TGTGCCAGCAGTGACTCGAGCGCCGGCACAGATACGCAGTATCTT.

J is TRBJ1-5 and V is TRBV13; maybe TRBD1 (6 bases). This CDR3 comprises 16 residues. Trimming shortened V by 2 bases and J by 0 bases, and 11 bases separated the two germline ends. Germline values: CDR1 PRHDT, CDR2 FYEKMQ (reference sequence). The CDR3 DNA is TGTGCCAGCAGCTTACGGGGGCGAGTTAGCAATCAGCCCCAGCATTTT. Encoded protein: CASSLRGRVSNQPQHF.

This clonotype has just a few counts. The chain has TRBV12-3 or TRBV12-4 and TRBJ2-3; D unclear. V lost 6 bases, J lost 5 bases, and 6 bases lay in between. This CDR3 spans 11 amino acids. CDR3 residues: CASRKRDTQYF. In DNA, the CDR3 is TGTGCCAGCAGAAAGAGAGATACGCAGTATTTT.

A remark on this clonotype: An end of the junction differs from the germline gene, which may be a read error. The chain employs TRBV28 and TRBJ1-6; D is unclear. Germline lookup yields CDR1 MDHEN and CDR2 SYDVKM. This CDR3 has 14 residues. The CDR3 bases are TGCGCCAGCAGTGAGGAGGGAGACGTATCACCCCTCCACTTT. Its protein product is CASSEEGDVSPLHF.

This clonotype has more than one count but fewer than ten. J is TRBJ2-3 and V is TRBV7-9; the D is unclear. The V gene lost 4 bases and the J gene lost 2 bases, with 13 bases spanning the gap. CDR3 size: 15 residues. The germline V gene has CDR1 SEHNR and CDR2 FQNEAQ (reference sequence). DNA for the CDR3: TGTGCCAGCAGCTCGTCCCGGAAGGACACAGATACGCAGTATTTT. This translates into CASSSSRKDTDTQYF.

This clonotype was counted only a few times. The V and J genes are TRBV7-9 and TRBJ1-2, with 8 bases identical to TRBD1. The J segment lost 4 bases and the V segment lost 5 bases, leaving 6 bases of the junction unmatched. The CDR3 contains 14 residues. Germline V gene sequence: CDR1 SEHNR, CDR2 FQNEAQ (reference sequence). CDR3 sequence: CASSPRQGSYGYTF. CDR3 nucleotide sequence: TGTGCCAGCAGCCCGAGACAGGGGAGCTATGGCTACACCTTC.

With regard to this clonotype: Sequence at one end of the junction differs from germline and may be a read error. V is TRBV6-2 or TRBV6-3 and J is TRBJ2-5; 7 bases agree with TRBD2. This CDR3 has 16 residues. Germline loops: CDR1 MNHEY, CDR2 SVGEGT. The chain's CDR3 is CAISYSVVGLPETQYF. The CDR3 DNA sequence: TGTGCCATCAGTTACTCTGTTGTGGGACTACCAGAGACCCAGTACTTC.

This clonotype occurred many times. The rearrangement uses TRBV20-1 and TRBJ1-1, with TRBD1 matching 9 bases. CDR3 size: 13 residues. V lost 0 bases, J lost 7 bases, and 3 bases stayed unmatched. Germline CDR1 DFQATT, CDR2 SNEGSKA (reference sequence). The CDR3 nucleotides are TGCAGTGCTAGAGACCCGGGACAGGGTGAAGCTTTCTTT. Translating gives CSARDPGQGEAFF.